The T cell receptor beta chain described here comes from a study of regulatory T cells in long-lasting Graves disease. Study conclusions and caveats: Persistent Graves' patients showed reduced TCR diversity versus newly diagnosed patients. Persistent disease samples used TRBV28, TRBJ1-2 and TRBJ2-5 preferentially. It is possible that accuracy was reduced by the small size of the sample.

Assembly of TCR beta libraries relied on iRepertoire HTBI primers together with Arm-PCR of CDR3 regions. MiXCR was run by TCRdb on the multiplex PCR reads, yielding one entry per CDR3 protein. Of about 310,000 distinct CDR3 sequences detected, 20% to 25% appear once; the ten largest clones hold approximately 60%. In its sample, this clonotype was seen many times. Its target is not known. Germline lookup yields CDR1 DFQATT and CDR2 SNEGSKA (reference sequence). The V segment lost 3 bases and the J segment 6 bases; nucleotides outside the gene matches: 10. The CDR3 sequence is 14 residues long. Sample time point: persistent/refractory GD, antithyroid drugs over 5 years with positive TRAb. Researchers made the TCR library from RNA that was extracted from PBMCs. The guidelines of the American Thyroid Association were the basis for diagnosing Graves' disease.

The source was peripheral blood mononuclear cells (PBMCs), collected when the disease was refractory, from a patient treated with antithyroid drugs. The origin of this receptor is a female donor with Graves disease. The chain recombines TRBV20-1 with TRBJ2-7, with 8 bases that match TRBD2. The CDR3, as DNA: TGCAGTGCTAGGGAGAGCGGGAGTCGGGGCGAGCAGTACTTC. Residues: CSARESGSRGEQYF.